The source of this T cell receptor beta chain is a study of T cell responses to AZD1222 COVID-19 vaccine. Overall study findings and caveats: Elevations in Spike-specific TCR breadth and depth followed administration of two AZD1222 doses. Every sample of the repertoires postdated the peak T cell response. Among AZD1222 vaccinees, only five or six were seropositive at baseline.

The repertoire was sequenced with immunoSEQ multiplex PCR; TCRdb's copy has only in-frame clones and lacks some. The profile covers some 120,000 clones, with approximately 85% appearing a single time and about 4.3% taken by the ten largest. The CDR3 contains 12 residues. The V and J ends lost 0 bases and 8 bases respectively, with 7 bases between them. From germline, CDR1 is MNHEY and CDR2 SVGAGI. Turning to this clone: Its cognate antigen is unknown.

This chain links TRBV6-5 with TRBJ1-2; maybe TRBD1 (5 bases). The sample was peripheral blood, taken 28 days after the second AZD1222 dose. The TCR originated in an adult who received the AZD1222 COVID-19 vaccine. The CDR3 protein is CASSYSGDGYTF. CDR3 coding DNA: TGTGCCAGCAGTTACTCGGGGGACGGCTACACCTTC.